The 10 T cell receptor beta chains presented below share a single source sample, sequenced in a study of blood T cells in healthy people across ages. A second PCR, run for roughly 7 to 11 cycles, used a sample-barcoded 5' primer plus a J-beta primer mix. TCRdb re-called the 5' RACE reads through MiXCR, storing one row per CDR3 protein. The repertoire holds 600,000 to 900,000 distinct CDR3 sequences, with 20% to 30% as singletons. These records were also assigned to another study, of T cells of mothers and their children.

Sequenced material: blood. The receptors were sampled from a boy between 10 and 17 years old in good health.

V gene TRBV7-6 combines with J gene TRBJ2-3; D not resolved. Germline V gives CDR1 SGHVS, CDR2 FNYEAQ. This CDR3 is 14 amino acids long. V dropped 3 bases and J dropped 0 bases, with 7 bases sitting between them. In DNA form, the CDR3 reads TGTGCCAGCAGCTTCAGTGATAGCACAGATACGCAGTATTTT. Translation: CASSFSDSTDTQYF.

The chain recombines TRBV24-1 with TRBJ2-5, with D maybe TRBD1 (5 bases). The CDR3 spans 14 residues. Germline values: CDR1 KGHDR, CDR2 SFDVKD. Trimming took off 5 bases at V and 3 bases at J, with 12 bases between the two ends. The CDR3 DNA sequence: TGTGCCACCAGTGGTGACAGTCACAAAGAGACCCAGTACTTC. Protein sequence: CATSGDSHKETQYF.

This clonotype was counted between two and nine times. This chain uses TRBV9 with TRBJ2-1; the D gene is possibly TRBD2 (6 bases). There are 15 residues in the CDR3. V lost 3 bases to trimming and J lost 4 bases, with 14 bases between them. Germline lookup yields CDR1 SGDLS and CDR2 YYNGEE. DNA of the CDR3: TGTGCCAGCAGCGACGCCCGGGACTCTTACAATGAGCAGTTCTTC. Its translation: CASSDARDSYNEQFF.

The gene calls are TRBV7-9 and TRBJ1-1; maybe TRBD1 (5 bases). Germline CDR1 reads SEHNR; CDR2 reads FQNEAQ (reference sequence). Trimming took off 6 bases at V and 4 bases at J, with 18 bases between the two ends. The CDR3 totals 15 residues. The CDR3 loop is CASSPAGGRGTEAFF. CDR3 DNA: TGTGCCAGCAGTCCCGCCGGGGGTAGGGGCACTGAAGCTTTCTTT. Variable domain in full (rest from reference TRBV7-9 and TRBJ1-1): DTGVSQNPRHKITKRGQNVTFRCDPISEHNRLYWYRQTLGQGPEFLTYFQNEAQLEKSRLLSDRFSAERPKGSFSTLEIQRTEQGDSAMYLCASSPAGGRGTEAFFGQGTRLTVV.

The gene calls are TRBV5-1 and TRBJ1-2, with D perhaps matching TRBD1 (6 bases). This CDR3 is built from 14 residues. V dropped 5 bases and J dropped 8 bases, with 19 bases sitting between them. Germline CDR1 SGHRS, CDR2 YFSETQ. Here the CDR3 DNA reads TGCGCCAGCAGACAGATAACAGGGCTCGGCGGCTACACCTTC. Encoded protein: CASRQITGLGGYTF.

The chain has TRBV30 and TRBJ1-2; no definite D call. Trimming took 8 bases from V and 4 from J, leaving 14 bases between them. The CDR3 extends over 12 amino acids. CDR1 is GTSNPN, CDR2 SVGIG, per germline (reference sequence). This chain's CDR3 is CARKTLSYGYTF. The CDR3 region has the DNA TGTGCCCGGAAAACCCTCAGCTATGGCTACACCTTC.

This CDR3 is CASSVDEYYEQYF. CDR3 DNA: TGTGCCAGCAGCGTAGACGAGTACTACGAGCAGTACTTC. The chain combines TRBV9 with TRBJ2-7; no reliable D call. V dropped 0 bases and J dropped 3 bases, with 7 bases sitting between them. This CDR3 is built from 13 residues. CDR1 is SGDLS, CDR2 YYNGEE, per germline.

This chain links TRBV2 with TRBJ2-1; 7 nucleotides match TRBD2. This CDR3 contains 14 residues. Trimming removed 7 bases from V and 3 bases from J; junction bases left unmatched: 6. Germline-derived CDR1 and CDR2 are SNHLY and FYNNEI. This CDR3 reads CASKERGYYNEQFF. As DNA, the CDR3 is TGTGCCAGCAAGGAGCGGGGTTACTACAATGAGCAGTTCTTC.

To note about this clonotype: One end of the junction does not line up with germline, which may come from a read error. V usage is TRBV28 and J usage is TRBJ2-1; D might be TRBD2 (6 bases). The CDR3 covers 13 residues. Germline CDR1 reads MDHEN; CDR2 reads SYDVKM. CDR3 DNA sequence: TGTGCCAGCAGTCTAGGGACTCAAGAGACCCAGCACTTC. It encodes CASSLGTQETQHF.

The chain uses TRBV30 and TRBJ2-7; D may be TRBD1 (6 bases). The V gene lost 2 bases and the J gene lost 0 bases, with 17 bases spanning the gap. Germline CDR1 and CDR2: GTSNPN and SVGIG (reference sequence). CDR3 size: 16 residues. For the CDR3, the DNA is TGTGCCTGGAGTCCCTCTTGGACAGCTAGCTCCTACGAGCAGTACTTC. Translated, it gives CAWSPSWTASSYEQYF.